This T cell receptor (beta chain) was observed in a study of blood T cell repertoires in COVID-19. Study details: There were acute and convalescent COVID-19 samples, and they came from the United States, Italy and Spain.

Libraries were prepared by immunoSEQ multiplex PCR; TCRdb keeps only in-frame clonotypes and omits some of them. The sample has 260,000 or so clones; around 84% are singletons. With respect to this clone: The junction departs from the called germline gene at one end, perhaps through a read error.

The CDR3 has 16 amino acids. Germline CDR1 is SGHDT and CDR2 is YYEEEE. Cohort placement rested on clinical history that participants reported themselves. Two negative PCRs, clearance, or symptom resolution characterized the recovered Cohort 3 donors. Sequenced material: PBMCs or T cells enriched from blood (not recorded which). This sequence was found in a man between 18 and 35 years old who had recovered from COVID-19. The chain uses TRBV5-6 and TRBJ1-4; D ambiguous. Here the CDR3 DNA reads TGTGCCAGCAGCTTGGGGGGAGAAAGACTCATCCTACTCGTTGAGTTT. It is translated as CASSLGGERLILLVEF.